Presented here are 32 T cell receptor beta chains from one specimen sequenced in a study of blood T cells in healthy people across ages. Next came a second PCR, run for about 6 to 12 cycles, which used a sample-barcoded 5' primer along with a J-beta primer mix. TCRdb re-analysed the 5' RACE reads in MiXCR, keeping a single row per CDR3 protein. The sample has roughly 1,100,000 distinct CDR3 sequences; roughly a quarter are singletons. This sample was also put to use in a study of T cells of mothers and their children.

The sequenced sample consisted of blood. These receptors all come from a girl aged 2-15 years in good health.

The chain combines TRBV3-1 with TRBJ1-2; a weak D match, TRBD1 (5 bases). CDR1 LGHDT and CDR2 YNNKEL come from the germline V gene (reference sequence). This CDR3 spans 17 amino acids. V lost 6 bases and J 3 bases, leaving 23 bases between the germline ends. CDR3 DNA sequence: TGTGCCAGCAGTCCATACTATCGACAGTCGGGGGACTATGGCTACACCTTC. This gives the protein CASSPYYRQSGDYGYTF.

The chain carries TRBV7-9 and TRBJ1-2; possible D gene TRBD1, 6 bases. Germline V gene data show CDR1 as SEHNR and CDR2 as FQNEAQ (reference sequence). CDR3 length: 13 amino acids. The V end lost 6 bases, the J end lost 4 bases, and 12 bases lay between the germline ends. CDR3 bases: TGTGCCAGCAGGCGACAGGAAGGCTATGGCTACACCTTC. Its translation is CASRRQEGYGYTF.

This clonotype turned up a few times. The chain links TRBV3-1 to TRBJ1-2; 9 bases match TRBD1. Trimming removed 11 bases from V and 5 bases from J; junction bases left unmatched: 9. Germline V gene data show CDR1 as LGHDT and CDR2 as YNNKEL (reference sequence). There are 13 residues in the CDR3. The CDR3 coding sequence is TGTGCCGCCTCCGGGACAGGGTTATATGGCTACACCTTC. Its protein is CAASGTGLYGYTF.

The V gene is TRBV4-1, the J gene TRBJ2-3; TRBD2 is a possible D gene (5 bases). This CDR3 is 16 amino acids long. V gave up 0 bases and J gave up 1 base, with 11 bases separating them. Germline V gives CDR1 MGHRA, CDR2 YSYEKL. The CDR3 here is CASSQDVEAGTDTQYF. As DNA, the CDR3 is TGCGCCAGCAGCCAAGACGTGGAAGCGGGCACAGATACGCAGTATTTT.

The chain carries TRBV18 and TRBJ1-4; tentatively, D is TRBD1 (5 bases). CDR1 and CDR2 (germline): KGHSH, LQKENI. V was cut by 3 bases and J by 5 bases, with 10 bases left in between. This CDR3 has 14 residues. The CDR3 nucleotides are TGTGCCAGCTCACCGAGACAGACCAATGAAAAACTGTTTTTT. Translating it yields CASSPRQTNEKLFF.

The CDR3 nucleotides are TGCAGTGCTAGAGATTTAACTAGCGGGAACTACGAGCAGTACTTC. Translated, it gives CSARDLTSGNYEQYF. The chain carries TRBV20-1 and TRBJ2-7, with 10 positions matching TRBD2. Germline lookup yields CDR1 DFQATT and CDR2 SNEGSKA (reference sequence). Trimming cost V 0 bases and J 3 bases; bases outside gene matches: 5. There are 15 residues in the CDR3.

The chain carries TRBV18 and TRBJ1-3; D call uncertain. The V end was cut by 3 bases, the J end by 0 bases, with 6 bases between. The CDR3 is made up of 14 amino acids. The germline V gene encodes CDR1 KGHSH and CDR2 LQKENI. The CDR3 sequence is CASSPDTSGNTIYF. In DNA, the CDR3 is TGTGCCAGCTCACCCGACACCTCTGGAAACACCATATATTTT.

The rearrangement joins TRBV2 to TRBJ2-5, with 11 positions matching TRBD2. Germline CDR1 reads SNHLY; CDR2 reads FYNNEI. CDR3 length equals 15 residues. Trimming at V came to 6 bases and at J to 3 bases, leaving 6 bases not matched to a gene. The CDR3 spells CASRQTSGKEETQYF. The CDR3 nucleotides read TGTGCCAGCAGGCAGACTAGCGGGAAGGAAGAGACCCAGTACTTC.

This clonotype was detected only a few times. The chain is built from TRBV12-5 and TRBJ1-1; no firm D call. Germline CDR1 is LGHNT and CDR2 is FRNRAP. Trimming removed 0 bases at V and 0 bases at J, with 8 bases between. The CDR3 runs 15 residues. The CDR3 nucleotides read TGTGCTAGTGGTTTGGTACAAGGAATGAACACTGAAGCTTTCTTT. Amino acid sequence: CASGLVQGMNTEAFF.

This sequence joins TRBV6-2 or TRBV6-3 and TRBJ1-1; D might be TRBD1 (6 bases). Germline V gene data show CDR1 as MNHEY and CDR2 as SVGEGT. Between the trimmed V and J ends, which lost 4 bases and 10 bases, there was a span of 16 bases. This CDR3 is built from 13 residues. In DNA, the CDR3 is TGTGCCAGCAGTTCCAATGACAACAGGGCAGCTTTCTTT. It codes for CASSSNDNRAAFF.

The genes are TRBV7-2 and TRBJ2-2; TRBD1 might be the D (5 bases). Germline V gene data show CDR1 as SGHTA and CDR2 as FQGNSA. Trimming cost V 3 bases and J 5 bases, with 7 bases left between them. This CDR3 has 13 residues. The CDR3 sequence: CASSFQGTGELFF. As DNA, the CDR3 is TGTGCCAGCAGCTTCCAGGGAACCGGGGAGCTGTTTTTT.

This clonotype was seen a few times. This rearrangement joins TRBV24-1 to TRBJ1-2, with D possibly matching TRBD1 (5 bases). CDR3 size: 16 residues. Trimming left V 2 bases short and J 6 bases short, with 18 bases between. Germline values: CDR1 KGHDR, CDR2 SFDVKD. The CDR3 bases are TGTGCCACCAGTGATTCTGTCGGAGGGGTGTTGAATGGCTACACCTTC. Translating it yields CATSDSVGGVLNGYTF.

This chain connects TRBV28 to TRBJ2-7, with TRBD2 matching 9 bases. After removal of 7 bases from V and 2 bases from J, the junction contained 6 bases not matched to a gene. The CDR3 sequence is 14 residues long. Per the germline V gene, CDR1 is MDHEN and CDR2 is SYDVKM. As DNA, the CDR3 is TGTGCCAGCAAGGAGGTAGCGGGAGCCTACGAGCAGTACTTC. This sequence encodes CASKEVAGAYEQYF.

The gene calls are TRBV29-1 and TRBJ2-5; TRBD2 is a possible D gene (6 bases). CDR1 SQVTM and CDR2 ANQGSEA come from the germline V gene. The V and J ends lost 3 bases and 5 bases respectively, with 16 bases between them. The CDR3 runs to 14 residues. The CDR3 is CSVEGTRGRETQYF. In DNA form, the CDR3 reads TGCAGCGTTGAGGGAACTCGGGGGAGGGAGACCCAGTACTTC.

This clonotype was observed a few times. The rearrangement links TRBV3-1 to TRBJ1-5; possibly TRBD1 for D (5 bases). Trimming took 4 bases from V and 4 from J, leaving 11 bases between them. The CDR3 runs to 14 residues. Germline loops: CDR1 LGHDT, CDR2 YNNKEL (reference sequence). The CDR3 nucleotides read TGTGCCAGCAGCCGGGACCAGGGAAATCAGCCCCAGCATTTT. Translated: CASSRDQGNQPQHF.

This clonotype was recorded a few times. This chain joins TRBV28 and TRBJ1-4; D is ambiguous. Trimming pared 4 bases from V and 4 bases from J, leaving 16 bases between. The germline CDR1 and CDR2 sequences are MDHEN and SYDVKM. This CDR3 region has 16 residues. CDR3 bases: TGTGCCAGCAGTTCGGAAGGACGGCCTTATAATGAAAAACTGTTTTTT. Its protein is CASSSEGRPYNEKLFF. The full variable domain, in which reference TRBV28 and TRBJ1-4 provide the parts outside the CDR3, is DVKVTQSSRYLVKRTGEKVFLECVQDMDHENMFWYRQDPGLGLRLIYFSYDVKMKEKGDIPEGYSVSREKKERFSLILESASTNQTSMYLCASSSEGRPYNEKLFFGSGTQLSVL.

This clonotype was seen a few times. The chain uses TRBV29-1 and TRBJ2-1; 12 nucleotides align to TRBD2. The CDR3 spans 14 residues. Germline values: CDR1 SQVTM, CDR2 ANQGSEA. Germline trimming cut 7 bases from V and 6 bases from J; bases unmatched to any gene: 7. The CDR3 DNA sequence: TGCAGCGGGGATGCTAGCGGGAGGGCCAATGAGCAGTTCTTC. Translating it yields CSGDASGRANEQFF.

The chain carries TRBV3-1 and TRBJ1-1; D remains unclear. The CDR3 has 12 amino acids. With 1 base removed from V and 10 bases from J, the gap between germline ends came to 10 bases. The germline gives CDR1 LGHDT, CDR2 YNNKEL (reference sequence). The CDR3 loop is CASSQGVSVAFF. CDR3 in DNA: TGTGCCAGCAGCCAAGGCGTTTCAGTAGCTTTCTTT. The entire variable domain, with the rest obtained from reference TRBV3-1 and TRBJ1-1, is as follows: DTAVSQTPKYLVTQMGNDKSIKCEQNLGHDTMYWYKQDSKKFLKIMFSYNNKELIINETVPNRFSPKSPDKAHLNLHINSLELGDSAVYFCASSQGVSVAFFGQGTRLTVV.

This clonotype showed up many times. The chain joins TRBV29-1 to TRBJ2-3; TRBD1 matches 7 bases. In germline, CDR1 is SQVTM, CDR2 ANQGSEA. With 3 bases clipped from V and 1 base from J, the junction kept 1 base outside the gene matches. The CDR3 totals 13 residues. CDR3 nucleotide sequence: TGCAGCGTTGAGGGGACAGGCACAGATACGCAGTATTTT. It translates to CSVEGTGTDTQYF.

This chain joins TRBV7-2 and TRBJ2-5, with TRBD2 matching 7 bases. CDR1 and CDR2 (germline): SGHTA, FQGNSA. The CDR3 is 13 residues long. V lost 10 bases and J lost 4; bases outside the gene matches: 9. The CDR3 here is CATVGGGAETQYF. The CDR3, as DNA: TGTGCCACCGTGGGGGGAGGGGCAGAGACCCAGTACTTC.

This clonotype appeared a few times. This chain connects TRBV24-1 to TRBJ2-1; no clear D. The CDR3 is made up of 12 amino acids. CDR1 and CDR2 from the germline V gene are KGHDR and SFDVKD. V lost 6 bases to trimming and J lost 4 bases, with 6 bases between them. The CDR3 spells CATSQFYNEQFF. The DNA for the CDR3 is TGTGCCACCAGTCAGTTTTACAATGAGCAGTTCTTC.

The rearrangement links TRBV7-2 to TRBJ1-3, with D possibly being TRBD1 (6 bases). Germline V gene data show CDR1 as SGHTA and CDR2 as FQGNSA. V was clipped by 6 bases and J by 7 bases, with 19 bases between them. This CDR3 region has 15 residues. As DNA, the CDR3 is TGTGCCAGCAGACAAGGGGCAGGGGAACTGAACACCATATATTTT. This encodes CASRQGAGELNTIYF. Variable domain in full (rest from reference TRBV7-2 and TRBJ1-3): GAGVSQSPSNKVTEKGKDVELRCDPISGHTALYWYRQSLGQGLEFLIYFQGNSAPDKSGLPSDRFSAERTGGSVSTLTIQRTQQEDSAVYLCASRQGAGELNTIYFGEGSWLTVV.

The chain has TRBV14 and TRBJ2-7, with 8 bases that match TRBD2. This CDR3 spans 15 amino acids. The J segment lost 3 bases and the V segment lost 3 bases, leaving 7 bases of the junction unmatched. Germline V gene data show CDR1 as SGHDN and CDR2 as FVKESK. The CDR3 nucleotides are TGTGCCAGCAGCCATAGCCCGGGGGGGGGCTACGAGCAGTACTTC. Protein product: CASSHSPGGGYEQYF.

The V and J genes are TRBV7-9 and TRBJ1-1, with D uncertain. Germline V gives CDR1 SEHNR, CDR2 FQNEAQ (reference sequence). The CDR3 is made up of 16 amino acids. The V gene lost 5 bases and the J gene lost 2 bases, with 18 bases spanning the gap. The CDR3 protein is CASSTYLINRNTEAFF. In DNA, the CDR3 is TGTGCCAGCAGCACCTACCTGATTAACCGTAACACTGAAGCTTTCTTT.

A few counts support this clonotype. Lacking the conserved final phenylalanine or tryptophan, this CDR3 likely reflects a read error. CDR3 protein: CASSFWASGGEQFL. The CDR3 nucleotides read TGCGCCAGCAGCTTCTGGGCCTCAGGGGGTGAGCAGTTCCTC. The V gene is TRBV5-1, the J gene TRBJ2-1, with 7 bases fitting TRBD1. The junction had 8 bases not matched to a gene; V was cut back by 2 bases and J by 9 bases. The CDR3 consists of 14 residues. Germline V lookup: CDR1 SGHRS, CDR2 YFSETQ.

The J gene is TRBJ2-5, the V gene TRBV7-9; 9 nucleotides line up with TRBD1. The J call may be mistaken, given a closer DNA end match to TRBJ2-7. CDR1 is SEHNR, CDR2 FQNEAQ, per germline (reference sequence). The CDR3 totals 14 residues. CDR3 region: CASSFWDRDHEQYF. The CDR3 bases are TGTGCCAGCAGCTTTTGGGACAGGGATCACGAGCAGTACTTC.

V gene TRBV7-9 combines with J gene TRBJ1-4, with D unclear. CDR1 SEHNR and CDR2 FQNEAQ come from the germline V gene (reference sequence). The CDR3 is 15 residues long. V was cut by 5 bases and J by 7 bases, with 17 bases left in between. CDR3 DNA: TGTGCCAGCAGCCCAGCTATGGGTTACGGTGAAAAACTGTTTTTT. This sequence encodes CASSPAMGYGEKLFF.

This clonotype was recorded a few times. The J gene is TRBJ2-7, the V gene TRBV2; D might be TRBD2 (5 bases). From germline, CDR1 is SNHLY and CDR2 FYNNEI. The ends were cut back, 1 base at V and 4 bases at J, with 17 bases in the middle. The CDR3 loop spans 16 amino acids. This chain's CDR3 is CASSEGDGRTGYEQYF. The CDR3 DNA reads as TGTGCCAGCAGTGAAGGGGATGGCAGGACGGGGTACGAGCAGTACTTC.

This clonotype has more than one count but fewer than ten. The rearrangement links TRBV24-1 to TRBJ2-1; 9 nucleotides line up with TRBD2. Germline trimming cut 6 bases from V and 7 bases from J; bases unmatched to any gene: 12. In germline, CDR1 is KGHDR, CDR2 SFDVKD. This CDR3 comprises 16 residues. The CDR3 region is CATSTGPTAGGNEQFF. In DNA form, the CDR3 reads TGTGCCACCAGTACGGGGCCAACTGCGGGGGGGAATGAGCAGTTCTTC.

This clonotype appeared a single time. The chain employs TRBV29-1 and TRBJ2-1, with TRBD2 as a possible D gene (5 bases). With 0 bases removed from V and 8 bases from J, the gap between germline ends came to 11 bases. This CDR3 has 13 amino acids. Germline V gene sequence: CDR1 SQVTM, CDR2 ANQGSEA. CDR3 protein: CSVEDSGSDEQFF. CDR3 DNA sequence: TGCAGCGTTGAAGATTCGGGGAGCGATGAGCAGTTCTTC.

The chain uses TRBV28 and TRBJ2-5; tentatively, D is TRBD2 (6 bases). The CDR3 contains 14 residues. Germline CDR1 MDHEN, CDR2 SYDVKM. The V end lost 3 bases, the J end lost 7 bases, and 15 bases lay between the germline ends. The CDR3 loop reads CASSFRAGWGTQYF. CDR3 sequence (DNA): TGTGCCAGCAGTTTTAGGGCGGGATGGGGGACCCAGTACTTC.

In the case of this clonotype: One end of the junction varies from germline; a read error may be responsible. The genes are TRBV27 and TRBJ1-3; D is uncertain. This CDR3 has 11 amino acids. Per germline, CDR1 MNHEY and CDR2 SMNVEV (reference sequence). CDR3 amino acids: CASSMGKTIYF. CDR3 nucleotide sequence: TGTGCCAGCAGTATGGGAAAAACCATATATTTT.